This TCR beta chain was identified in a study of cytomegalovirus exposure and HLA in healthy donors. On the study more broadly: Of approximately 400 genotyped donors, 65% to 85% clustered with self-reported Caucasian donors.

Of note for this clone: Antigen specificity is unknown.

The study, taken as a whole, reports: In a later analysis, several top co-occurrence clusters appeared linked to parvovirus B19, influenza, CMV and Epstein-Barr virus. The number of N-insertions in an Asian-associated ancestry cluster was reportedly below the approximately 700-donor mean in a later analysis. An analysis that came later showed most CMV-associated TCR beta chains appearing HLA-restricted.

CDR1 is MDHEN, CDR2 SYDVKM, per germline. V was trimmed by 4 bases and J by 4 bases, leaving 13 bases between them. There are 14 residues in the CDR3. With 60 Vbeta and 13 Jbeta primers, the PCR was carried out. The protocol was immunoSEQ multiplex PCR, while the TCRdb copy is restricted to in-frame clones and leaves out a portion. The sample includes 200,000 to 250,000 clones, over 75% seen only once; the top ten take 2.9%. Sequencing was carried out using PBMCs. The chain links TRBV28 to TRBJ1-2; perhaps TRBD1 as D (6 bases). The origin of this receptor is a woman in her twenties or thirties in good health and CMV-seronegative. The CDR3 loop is CASSSQGYSYGYTF. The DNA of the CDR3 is TGTGCCAGCAGTTCACAGGGTTACTCCTATGGCTACACCTTC.